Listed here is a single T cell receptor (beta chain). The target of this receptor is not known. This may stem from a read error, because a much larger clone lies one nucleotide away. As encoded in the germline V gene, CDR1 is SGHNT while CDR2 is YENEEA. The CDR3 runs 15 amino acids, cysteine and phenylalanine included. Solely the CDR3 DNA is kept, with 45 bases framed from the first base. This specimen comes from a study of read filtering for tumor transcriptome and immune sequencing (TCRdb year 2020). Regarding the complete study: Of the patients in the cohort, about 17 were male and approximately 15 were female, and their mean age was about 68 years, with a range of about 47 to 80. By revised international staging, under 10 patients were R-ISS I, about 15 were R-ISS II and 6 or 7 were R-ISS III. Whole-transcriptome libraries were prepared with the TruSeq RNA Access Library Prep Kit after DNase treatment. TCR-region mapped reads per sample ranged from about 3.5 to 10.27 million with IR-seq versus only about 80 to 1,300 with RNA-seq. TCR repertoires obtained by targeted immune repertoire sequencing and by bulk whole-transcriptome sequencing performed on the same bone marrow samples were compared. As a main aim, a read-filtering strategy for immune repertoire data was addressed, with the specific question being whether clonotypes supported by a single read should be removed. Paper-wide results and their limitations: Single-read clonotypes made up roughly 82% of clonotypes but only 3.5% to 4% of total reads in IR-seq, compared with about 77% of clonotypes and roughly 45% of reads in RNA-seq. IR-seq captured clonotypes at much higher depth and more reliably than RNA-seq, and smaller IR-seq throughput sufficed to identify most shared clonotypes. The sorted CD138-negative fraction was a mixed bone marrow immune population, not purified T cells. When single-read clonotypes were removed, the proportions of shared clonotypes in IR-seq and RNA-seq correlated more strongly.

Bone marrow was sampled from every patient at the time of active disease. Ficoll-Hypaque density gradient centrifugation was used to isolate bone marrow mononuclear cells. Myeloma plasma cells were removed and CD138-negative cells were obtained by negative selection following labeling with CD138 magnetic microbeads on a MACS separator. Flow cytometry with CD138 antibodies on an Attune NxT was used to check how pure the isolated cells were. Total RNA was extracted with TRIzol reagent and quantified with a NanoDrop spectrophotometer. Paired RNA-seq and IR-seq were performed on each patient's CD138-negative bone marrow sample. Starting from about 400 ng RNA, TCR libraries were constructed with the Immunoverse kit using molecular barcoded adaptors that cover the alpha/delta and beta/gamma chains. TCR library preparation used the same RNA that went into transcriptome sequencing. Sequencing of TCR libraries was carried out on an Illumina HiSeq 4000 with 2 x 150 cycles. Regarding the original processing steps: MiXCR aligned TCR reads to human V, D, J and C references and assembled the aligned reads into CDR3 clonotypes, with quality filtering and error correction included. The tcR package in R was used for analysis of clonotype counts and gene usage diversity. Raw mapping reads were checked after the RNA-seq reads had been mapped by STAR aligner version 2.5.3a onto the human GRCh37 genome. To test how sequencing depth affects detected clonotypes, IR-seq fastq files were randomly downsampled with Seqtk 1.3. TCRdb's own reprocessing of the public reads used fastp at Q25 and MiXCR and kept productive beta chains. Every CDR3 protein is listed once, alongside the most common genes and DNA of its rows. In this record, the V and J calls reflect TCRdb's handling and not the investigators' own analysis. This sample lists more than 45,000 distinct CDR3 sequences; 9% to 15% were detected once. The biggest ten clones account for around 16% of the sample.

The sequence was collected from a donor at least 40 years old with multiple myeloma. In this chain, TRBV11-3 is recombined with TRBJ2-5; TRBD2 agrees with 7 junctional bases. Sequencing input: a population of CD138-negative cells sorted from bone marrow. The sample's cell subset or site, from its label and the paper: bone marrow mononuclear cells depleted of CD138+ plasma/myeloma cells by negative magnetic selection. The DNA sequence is TGTACCAGCAGCTTAGGAAGTGGTAGCGGGGAGACCCAGTACTTC. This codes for CTSSLGSGSGETQYF.